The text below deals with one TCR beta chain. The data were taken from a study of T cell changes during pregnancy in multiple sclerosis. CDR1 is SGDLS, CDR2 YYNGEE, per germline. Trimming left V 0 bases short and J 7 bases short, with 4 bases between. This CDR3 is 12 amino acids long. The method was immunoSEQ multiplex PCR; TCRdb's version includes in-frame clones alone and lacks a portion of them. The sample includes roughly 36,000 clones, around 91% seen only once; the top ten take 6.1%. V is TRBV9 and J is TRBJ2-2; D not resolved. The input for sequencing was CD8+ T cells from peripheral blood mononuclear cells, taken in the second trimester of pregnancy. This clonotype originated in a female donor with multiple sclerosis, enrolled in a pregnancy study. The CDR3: CASSVAVGELFF. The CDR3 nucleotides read TGTGCCAGCAGCGTAGCGGTCGGGGAGCTGTTTTTT.